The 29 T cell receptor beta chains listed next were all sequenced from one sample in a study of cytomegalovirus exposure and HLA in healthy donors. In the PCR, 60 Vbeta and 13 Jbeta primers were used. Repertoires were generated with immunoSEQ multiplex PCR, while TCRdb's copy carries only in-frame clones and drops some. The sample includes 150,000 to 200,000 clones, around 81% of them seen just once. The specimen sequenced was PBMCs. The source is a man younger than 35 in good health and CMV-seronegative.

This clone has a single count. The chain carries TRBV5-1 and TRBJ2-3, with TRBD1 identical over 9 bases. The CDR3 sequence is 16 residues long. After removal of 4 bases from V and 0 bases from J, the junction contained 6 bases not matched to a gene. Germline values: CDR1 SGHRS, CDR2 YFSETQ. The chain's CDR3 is CASSPRTGASTDTQYF. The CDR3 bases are TGCGCCAGCAGCCCCCGGACAGGGGCTAGCACAGATACGCAGTATTTT.

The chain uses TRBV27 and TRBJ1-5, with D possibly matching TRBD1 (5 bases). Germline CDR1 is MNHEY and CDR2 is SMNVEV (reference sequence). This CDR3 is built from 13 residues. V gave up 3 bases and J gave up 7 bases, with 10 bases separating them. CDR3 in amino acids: CASSFGGNQPQHF. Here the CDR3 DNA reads TGTGCCAGCAGTTTTGGGGGGAACCAGCCCCAGCATTTT.

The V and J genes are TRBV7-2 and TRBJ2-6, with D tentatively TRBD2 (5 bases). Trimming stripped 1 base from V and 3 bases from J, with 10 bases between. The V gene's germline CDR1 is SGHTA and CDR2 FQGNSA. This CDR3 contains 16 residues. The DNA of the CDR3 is TGTGCCAGCAGCTTAGTAGCGACCTTTGGGGCCAACGTCCTGACTTTC. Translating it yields CASSLVATFGANVLTF. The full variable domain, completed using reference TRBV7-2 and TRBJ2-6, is GAGVSQSPSNKVTEKGKDVELRCDPISGHTALYWYRQSLGQGLEFLIYFQGNSAPDKSGLPSDRFSAERTGGSVSTLTIQRTQQEDSAVYLCASSLVATFGANVLTFGAGSRLTVL.

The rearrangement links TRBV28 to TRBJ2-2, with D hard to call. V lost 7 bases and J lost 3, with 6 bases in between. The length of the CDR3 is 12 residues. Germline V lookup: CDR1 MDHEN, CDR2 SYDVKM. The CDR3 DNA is TGTGCCAGCACCTTCCACACCGGGGAGCTGTTTTTT. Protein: CASTFHTGELFF.

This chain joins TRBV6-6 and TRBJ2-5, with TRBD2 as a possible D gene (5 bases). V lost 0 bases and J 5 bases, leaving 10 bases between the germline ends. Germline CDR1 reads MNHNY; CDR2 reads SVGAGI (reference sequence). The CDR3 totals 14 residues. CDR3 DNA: TGTGCCAGCAGTTACTCGGGAGCAGAGGAGACCCAGTACTTC. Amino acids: CASSYSGAEETQYF.

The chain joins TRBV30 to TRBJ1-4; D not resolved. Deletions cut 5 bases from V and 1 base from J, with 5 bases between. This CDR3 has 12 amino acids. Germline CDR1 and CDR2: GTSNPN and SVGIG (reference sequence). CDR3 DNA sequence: TGTGCCTGGCGTTTAACTAATGAAAAACTGTTTTTT. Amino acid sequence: CAWRLTNEKLFF. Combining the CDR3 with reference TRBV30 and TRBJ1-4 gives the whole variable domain SQTIHQWPATLVQPVGSPLSLECTVEGTSNPNLYWYRQAAGRGLQLLFYSVGIGQISSEVPQNLSASRPQDRQFILSSKKLLLSDSGFYLCAWRLTNEKLFFGSGTQLSVL.

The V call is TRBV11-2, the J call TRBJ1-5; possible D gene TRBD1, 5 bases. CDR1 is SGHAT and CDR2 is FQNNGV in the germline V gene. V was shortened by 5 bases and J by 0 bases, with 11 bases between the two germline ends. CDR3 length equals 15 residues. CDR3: CASSRGENSNQPQHF. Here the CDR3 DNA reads TGTGCCAGCAGCCGGGGGGAGAATAGCAATCAGCCCCAGCATTTT.

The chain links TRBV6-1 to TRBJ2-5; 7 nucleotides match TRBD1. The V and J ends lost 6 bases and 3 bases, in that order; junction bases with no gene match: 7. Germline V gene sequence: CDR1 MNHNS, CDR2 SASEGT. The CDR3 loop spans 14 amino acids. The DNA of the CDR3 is TGTGCCAGCAGCCGCCAGGGGACAGAAGAGACCCAGTACTTC. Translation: CASSRQGTEETQYF.

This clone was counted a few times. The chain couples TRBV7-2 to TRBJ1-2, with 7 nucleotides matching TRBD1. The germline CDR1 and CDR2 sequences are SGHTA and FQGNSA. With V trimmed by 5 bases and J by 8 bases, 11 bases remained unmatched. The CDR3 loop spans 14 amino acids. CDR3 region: CASSPTGGGLGYTF. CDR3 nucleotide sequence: TGTGCCAGCAGCCCGACGGGAGGGGGCCTGGGCTACACCTTC.

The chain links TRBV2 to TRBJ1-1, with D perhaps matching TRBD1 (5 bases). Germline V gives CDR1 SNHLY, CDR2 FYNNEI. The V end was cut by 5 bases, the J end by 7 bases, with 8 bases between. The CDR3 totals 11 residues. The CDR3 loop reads CASSWGDEAFF. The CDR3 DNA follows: TGTGCCAGCAGTTGGGGGGATGAAGCTTTCTTT.

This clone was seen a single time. CDR3 nucleotide sequence: TGTGCCAGCCGGAGGGAGGACCGGGAGCAGTACTTC. Amino acids: CASRREDREQYF. The chain couples TRBV7-2 to TRBJ2-7, with D possibly matching TRBD2 (6 bases). V lost 8 bases, J lost 7 bases, and 15 bases lay in between. CDR1 SGHTA and CDR2 FQGNSA come from the germline V gene. The CDR3 has 12 amino acids.

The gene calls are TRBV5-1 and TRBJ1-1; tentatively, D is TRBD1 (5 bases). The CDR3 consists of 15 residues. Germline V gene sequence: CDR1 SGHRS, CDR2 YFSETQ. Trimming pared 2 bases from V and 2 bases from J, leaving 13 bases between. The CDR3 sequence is CASSLLLGANTEAFF. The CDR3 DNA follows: TGCGCCAGCAGCTTACTCCTAGGGGCCAACACTGAAGCTTTCTTT.

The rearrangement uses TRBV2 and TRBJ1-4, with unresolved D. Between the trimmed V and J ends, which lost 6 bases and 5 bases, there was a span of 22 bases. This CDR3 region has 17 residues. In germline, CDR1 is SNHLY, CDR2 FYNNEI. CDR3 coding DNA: TGTGCCAGCAGCCAGAGGTGGTCTCGGTCTCGGAATGAAAAACTGTTTTTT. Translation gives CASSQRWSRSRNEKLFF.

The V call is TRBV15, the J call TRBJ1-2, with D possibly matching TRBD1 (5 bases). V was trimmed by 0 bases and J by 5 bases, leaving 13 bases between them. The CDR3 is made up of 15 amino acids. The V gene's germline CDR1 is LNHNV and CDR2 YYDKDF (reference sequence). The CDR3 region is CATSRDEWQGYGYTF. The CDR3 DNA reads TGTGCCACCAGCAGAGATGAATGGCAGGGTTATGGCTACACCTTC.

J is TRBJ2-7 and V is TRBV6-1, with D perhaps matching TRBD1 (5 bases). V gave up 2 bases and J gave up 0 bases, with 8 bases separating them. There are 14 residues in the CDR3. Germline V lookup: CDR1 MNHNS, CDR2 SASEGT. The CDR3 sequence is CASSETGISYEQYF. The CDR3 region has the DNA TGTGCCAGCAGTGAAACAGGTATCTCCTACGAGCAGTACTTC.

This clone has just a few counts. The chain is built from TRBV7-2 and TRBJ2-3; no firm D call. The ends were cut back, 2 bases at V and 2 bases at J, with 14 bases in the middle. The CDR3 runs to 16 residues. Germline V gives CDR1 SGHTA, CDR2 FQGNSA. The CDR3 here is CASSLSSTSPTDTQYF. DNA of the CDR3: TGTGCCAGCAGCTTAAGTTCGACTTCCCCCACAGATACGCAGTATTTT. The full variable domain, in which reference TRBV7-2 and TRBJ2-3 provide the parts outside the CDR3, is GAGVSQSPSNKVTEKGKDVELRCDPISGHTALYWYRQSLGQGLEFLIYFQGNSAPDKSGLPSDRFSAERTGGSVSTLTIQRTQQEDSAVYLCASSLSSTSPTDTQYFGPGTRLTVL.

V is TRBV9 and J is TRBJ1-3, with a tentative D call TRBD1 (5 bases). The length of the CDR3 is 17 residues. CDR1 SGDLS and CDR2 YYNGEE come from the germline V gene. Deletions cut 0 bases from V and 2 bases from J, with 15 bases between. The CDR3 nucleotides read TGTGCCAGCAGCGTAGCAGAACAGGCCCCTACTGGAAACACCATATATTTT. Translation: CASSVAEQAPTGNTIYF.

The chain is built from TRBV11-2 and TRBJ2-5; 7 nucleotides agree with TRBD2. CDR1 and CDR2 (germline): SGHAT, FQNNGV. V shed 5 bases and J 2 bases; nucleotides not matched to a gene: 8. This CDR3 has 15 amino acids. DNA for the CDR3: TGTGCCAGCAGCCGGGCATCGGGGGGACAAGAGACCCAGTACTTC. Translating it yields CASSRASGGQETQYF.

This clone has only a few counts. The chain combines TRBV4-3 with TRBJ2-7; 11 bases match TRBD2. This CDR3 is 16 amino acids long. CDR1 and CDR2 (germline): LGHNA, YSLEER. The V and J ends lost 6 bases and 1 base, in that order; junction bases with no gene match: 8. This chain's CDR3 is CASSRSLAGESYEQYF. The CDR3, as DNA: TGCGCCAGCAGTCGGTCACTAGCGGGGGAGTCCTACGAGCAGTACTTC.

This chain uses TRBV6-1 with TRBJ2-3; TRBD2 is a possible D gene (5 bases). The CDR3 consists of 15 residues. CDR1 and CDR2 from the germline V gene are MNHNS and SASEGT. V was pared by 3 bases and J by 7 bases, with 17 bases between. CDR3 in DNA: TGTGCCAGCAGTGAGATTAGGGAGAGGAGGAATACGCAGTATTTT. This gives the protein CASSEIRERRNTQYF.

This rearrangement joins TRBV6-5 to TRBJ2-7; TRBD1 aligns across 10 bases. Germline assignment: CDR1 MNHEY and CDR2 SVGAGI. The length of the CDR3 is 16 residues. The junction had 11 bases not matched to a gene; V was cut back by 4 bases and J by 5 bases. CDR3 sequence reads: CASSSNRQGAAHEQYF. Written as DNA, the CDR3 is TGTGCCAGCAGTTCGAATCGACAGGGGGCCGCGCACGAGCAGTACTTC.

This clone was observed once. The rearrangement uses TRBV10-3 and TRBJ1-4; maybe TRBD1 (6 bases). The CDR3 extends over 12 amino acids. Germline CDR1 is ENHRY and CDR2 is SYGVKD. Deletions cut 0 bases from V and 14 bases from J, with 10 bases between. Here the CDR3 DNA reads TGTGCCATCAGTGAGTCCAGGGGCCTGCTGTTTTTT. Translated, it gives CAISESRGLLFF.

CDR3 sequence (DNA): TGCAGCGTGAAGGACAGGGGGAACACTGAAGCTTTCTTT. Residues: CSVKDRGNTEAFF. This chain connects TRBV29-1 to TRBJ1-1, with 9 bases matching TRBD1. V shed 6 bases and J 1 base; nucleotides not matched to a gene: 3. The CDR3 totals 13 residues. Germline-derived CDR1 and CDR2 are SQVTM and ANQGSEA.

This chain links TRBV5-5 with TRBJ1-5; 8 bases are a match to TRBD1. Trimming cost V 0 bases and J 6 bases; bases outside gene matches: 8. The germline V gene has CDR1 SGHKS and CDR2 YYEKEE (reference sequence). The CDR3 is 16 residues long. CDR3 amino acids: CASSLAARGPGQPQHF. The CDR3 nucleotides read TGTGCCAGCAGCTTGGCCGCCAGGGGGCCGGGTCAGCCCCAGCATTTT.

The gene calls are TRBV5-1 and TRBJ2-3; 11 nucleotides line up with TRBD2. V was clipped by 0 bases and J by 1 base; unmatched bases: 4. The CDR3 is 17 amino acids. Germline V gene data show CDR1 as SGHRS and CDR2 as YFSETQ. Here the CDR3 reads CASSLDGTSGGTDTQYF. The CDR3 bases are TGCGCCAGCAGCTTGGACGGGACTAGCGGAGGCACAGATACGCAGTATTTT.

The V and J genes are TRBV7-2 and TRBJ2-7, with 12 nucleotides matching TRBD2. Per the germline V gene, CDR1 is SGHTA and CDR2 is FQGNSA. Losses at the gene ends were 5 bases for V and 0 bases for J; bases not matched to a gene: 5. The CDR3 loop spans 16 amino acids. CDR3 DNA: TGTGCCAGCAGCCGACTAGCGGGGGCGAGCTCCTACGAGCAGTACTTC. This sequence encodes CASSRLAGASSYEQYF.

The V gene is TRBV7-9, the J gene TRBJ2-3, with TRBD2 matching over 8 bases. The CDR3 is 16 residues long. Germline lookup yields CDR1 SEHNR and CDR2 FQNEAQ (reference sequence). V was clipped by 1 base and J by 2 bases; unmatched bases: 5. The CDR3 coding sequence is TGTGCCAGCAGCTTAGGCCGGGGGGGGGCCACAGATACGCAGTATTTT. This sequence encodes CASSLGRGGATDTQYF.

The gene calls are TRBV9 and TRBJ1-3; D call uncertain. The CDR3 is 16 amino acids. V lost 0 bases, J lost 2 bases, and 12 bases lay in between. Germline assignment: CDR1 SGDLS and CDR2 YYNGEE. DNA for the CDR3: TGTGCCAGCAGCGTAGTCGCAGGTTCTCCTGGAAACACCATATATTTT. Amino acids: CASSVVAGSPGNTIYF. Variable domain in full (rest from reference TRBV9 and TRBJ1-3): DSGVTQTPKHLITATGQRVTLRCSPRSGDLSVYWYQQSLDQGLQFLIQYYNGEERAKGNILERFSAQQFPDLHSELNLSSLELGDSALYFCASSVVAGSPGNTIYFGEGSWLTVV.

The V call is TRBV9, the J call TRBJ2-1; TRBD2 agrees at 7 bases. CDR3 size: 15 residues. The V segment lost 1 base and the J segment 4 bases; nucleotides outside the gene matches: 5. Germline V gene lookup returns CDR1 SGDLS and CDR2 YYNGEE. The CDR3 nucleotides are TGTGCCAGCAGCGTATCGCGGGAGCGATACAATGAGCAGTTCTTC. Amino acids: CASSVSRERYNEQFF.